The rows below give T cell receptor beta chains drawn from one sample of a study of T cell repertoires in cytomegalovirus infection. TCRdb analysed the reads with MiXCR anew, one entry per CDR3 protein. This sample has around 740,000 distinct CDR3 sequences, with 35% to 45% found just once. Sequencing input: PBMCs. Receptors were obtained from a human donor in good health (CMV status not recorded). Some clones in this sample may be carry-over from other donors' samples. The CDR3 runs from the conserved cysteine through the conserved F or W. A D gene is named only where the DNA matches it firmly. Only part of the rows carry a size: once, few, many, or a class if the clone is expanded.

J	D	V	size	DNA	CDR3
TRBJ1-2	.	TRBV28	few	TGTGCCAGCAGACAGGGTAATGGCTATGGCTACACCTTC	CASRQGNGYGYTF
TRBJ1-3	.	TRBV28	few	TGTGCCAGCCATCAGACAGGTACCTCTGGAAACACCATATATTTT	CASHQTGTSGNTIYF
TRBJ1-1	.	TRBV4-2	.	TGTGCCAGCAGCCAAGCCGGGTCTGAAGCTTTCTTT	CASSQAGSEAFF
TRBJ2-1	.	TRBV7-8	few	TGTGCCAGCAGCTTTAGCTCTGAGCAGTTCTTC	CASSFSSEQFF
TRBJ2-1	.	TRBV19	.	TGTGCCAGTAGTATAGAAGGGACCTGGACCTACAATGAGCAGTTCTTC	CASSIEGTWTYNEQFF
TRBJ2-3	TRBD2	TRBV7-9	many	TGTGCCAGCACCTCTAGCGGGACGGGGGATACGCAGTATTTT	CASTSSGTGDTQYF
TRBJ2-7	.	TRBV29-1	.	TGCAGCGTCGGGGCCGGGCAGCAGTACTTC	CSVGAGQQYF
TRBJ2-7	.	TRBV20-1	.	TGCAGTCTTAGAAGAACAGACTACGAGCAGTACTTC	CSLRRTDYEQYF
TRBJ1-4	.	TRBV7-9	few	TGTGCCAGCCACTCCGGATCTGAAAAACTGTTTTTT	CASHSGSEKLFF
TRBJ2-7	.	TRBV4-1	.	TGCGCCAGCAGCCCTATAACAGGGAACTACGAGCAGTACTTC	CASSPITGNYEQYF
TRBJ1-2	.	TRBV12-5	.	TGTGCTAGAAGAGCCTATGGCTACACCTTC	CARRAYGYTF
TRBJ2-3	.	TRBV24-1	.	TGTGCCACCAGTGATTTGGGCAGCACAGATACGCAGTATTTT	CATSDLGSTDTQYF
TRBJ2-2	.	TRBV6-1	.	TGTGCCAGCAGTGAGGTGCCGCTTCTAGCTGCGAACACCGGGGAGCTGTTTTTT	CASSEVPLLAANTGELFF
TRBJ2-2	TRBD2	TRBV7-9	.	TGTGCCAGCAGCTATGGACTAGCGGGACCCGGGGAGCTGTTTTTT	CASSYGLAGPGELFF
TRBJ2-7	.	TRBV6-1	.	TGTGCCAGCAGTGAAGAACAGCTAATTCCCGACGAGCAGTACTTC	CASSEEQLIPDEQYF
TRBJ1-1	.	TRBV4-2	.	TGTGCCAGCAGCCAAGATGGGGTCCTACGGGCCACTGAAGCTTTCTTT	CASSQDGVLRATEAFF
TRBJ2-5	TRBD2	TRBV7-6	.	TGTGCCAGCAGCCAAATAAGCGGGGGCGAGGAGACCCAGTACTTC	CASSQISGGEETQYF
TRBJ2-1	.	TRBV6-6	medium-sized	TGTGCCAGCAGTTACTCGCCGGGAGTCTACAATGAGCAGTTCTTC	CASSYSPGVYNEQFF
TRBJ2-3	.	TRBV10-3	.	TGTGCCATCCAGGACAGTATCACTAGCACAGATACGCAGTATTTT	CAIQDSITSTDTQYF
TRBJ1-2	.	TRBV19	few	TGTGCCAGTAGTATAGAGCCTTATGGCTACACCTTC	CASSIEPYGYTF
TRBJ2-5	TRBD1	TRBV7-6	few	TGTGCCAGCAGCTCAACAACAGGGGTCCAAGAGACCCAGTACTTC	CASSSTTGVQETQYF
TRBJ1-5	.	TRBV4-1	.	TGCGCCAGCAGCTCGACCCGATCTTTGATCAATCAGCCCCAGCATTTT	CASSSTRSLINQPQHF
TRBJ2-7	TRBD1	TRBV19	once	TGTGCCAGTAGTCCGACAGGGGGCCGAGAGCAGTACTTC	CASSPTGGREQYF
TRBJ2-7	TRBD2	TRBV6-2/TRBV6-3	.	TGTGCCAGCAGTCCGCTCCAGGCGGGGGGGATCTACGAGCAGTACTTC	CASSPLQAGGIYEQYF
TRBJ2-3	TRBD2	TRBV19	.	TGTGCCAGTAGTGGACTAGCGGGATTACAATATACGCAGTATTTT	CASSGLAGLQYTQYF
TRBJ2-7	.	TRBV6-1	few	TGTGCCAGCAGTTCTCATCGGGGCCGTTACGAGCAGTACTTC	CASSSHRGRYEQYF
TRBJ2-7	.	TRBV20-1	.	TGCAGTGCTAGAGATCCCGAGGGACACTACGAGCAGTACTTC	CSARDPEGHYEQYF
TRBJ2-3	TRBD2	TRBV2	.	TGTGCCAGCAGTGAACTAGCGGGGGGGGCCGTAGATACGCAGTATTTT	CASSELAGGAVDTQYF
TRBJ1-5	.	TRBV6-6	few	TGTGCCAGCAGTGGTTATAGGGGCAATCAGCCCCAGCATTTT	CASSGYRGNQPQHF
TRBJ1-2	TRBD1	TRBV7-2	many	TGTGCCAGCAGCTTAGAGGGGACAGGGGGTGGCTACACCTTC	CASSLEGTGGGYTF
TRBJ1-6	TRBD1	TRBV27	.	TGTGCCAGCAGTTTGCCAACAGGGGTTAATTCACCCCTCCACTTT	CASSLPTGVNSPLHF
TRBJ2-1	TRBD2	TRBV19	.	TGTGCCACCAAAGACTACCCCATAGCGGGAGGTTTATATAATGAGCAGTTCTTC	CATKDYPIAGGLYNEQFF
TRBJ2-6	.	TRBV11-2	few	TGTGCCAGCAGCTCACCCGGACAGGTCCTGACTTTC	CASSSPGQVLTF
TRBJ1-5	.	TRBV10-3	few	TGTGCCATCAGTGAGTCAGACGGACGCAATCAGCCCCAGCATTTT	CAISESDGRNQPQHF
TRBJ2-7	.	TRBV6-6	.	TGTGCCAGCAGTTACGGGGGGGCCGGGGTCTACGAGCAGTACTTC	CASSYGGAGVYEQYF
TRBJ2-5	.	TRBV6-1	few	TGTGCCAGCATCGGGGACACGACAAACCGGGGCCAGTCCTTC	CASIGDTTNRGQSF
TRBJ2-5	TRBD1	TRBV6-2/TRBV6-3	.	TGTGCCAGCAGTTACTCGAGAACAGGGGACCGGACCCAGTACTTC	CASSYSRTGDRTQYF
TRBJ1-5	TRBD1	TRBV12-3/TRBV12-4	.	TGTGCCAGCAGCTATACAGGGGATAGCAATCAGCCCCAGCATTTT	CASSYTGDSNQPQHF
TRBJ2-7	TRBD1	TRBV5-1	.	TGCGCCAGCGGCAGGGACAGTGGGTACGAGCAGTACTTC	CASGRDSGYEQYF
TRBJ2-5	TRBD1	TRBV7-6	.	TGTGCCAGCAGCCCCTCGTGGGGGGACAGGGTCCAGGAGACCCAGTACTTC	CASSPSWGDRVQETQYF
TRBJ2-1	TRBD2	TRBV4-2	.	TGTGCCAGCAGCCCACTAGCGGGATATGTCGATGAGCAGTTCTTC	CASSPLAGYVDEQFF
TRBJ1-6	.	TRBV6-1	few	TGTGCCAGCAGTTCCCCGGGGACTTCGGGGAAAGGTTCACCCCTCCACTTT	CASSSPGTSGKGSPLHF
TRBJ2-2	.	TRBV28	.	TGTGCCAGCAGTCCTTATGTGGCCGGGGAGCTGTTTTTT	CASSPYVAGELFF
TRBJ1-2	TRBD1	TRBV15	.	TGTGCCACCAGCAGAGATCCAGGGGGAGTCAGGCCCTATGGCTACACCTTC	CATSRDPGGVRPYGYTF
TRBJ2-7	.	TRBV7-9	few	TGTGCCAGCAGCCCAGACCACAGGGCCCTATCCTACGAGCAGTACTTC	CASSPDHRALSYEQYF
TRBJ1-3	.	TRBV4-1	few	TGCGCCAGCAGCCGTTCATGGACAGACTCTGGAAACACCATATATTTT	CASSRSWTDSGNTIYF
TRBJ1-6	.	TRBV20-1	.	TGCAGTGCTAGAAAGTCTCCGGCAGGGATATCCTATAATTCACCCCTCCACTTT	CSARKSPAGISYNSPLHF
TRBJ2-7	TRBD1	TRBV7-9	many	TGTGCCAGCAGCCCACCGGGACAGCACTACGAGCAGTACTTC	CASSPPGQHYEQYF
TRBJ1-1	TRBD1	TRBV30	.	TGTGCCTGGAGTGCGACAGGGGTAAACACTGAAGCTTTCTTT	CAWSATGVNTEAFF